The 4 T cell receptor beta chains below were found in one sample sequenced in a study of cytomegalovirus exposure and HLA in healthy donors. The study ran its PCR with 60 Vbeta and 13 Jbeta primers. Data came from immunoSEQ multiplex PCR; TCRdb stores just in-frame clones and leaves some out. The sample has about 150,000 clones, about 72% seen once. The sample comprised PBMCs. The source of these receptors is a middle-aged man in good health and CMV-seronegative.

This rearrangement joins TRBV27 to TRBJ1-4; tentatively, D is TRBD1 (6 bases). Germline CDR1 MNHEY, CDR2 SMNVEV (reference sequence). V was pared by 3 bases and J by 5 bases, with 13 bases between. The CDR3 contains 15 residues. The CDR3 DNA follows: TGTGCCAGCAGTTTGGGATGGACAGAGAATGAAAAACTGTTTTTT. Translated, it gives CASSLGWTENEKLFF.

The rearrangement links TRBV6-4 to TRBJ1-5; the match to TRBD1 covers 8 bases. V lost 5 bases and J lost 4; bases outside the gene matches: 1. The CDR3 runs 13 residues. The germline gives CDR1 MRHNA, CDR2 SNTAGT. CDR3 loop: CASSRDRNQPQHF. CDR3 DNA: TGTGCCAGCAGTCGGGACAGGAATCAGCCCCAGCATTTT.

This chain uses TRBV28 with TRBJ2-5; possibly TRBD2 for D (6 bases). From germline, CDR1 is MDHEN and CDR2 SYDVKM. V lost 7 bases, J lost 11 bases, and 26 bases lay in between. This CDR3 spans 15 amino acids. In DNA, the CDR3 is TGTGCCAGCACCCACATGGGACTTCAAATAGAAGATCAGTACTTC. Its protein product is CASTHMGLQIEDQYF.

This clone appeared once. The chain joins TRBV6-5 to TRBJ2-7, with 10 bases aligning to TRBD1. Trimming removed 7 bases from V and 0 bases from J; junction bases left unmatched: 3. CDR3 length equals 14 residues. Germline V CDR1 and CDR2: MNHEY, SVGAGI. CDR3: CASKGQGSSYEQYF. CDR3 bases: TGTGCCAGCAAGGGACAGGGGAGCTCCTACGAGCAGTACTTC.